Presented here are 4 T cell receptor beta chains from one specimen sequenced in a study of T cell responses to AZD1222 COVID-19 vaccine (dated by TCRdb to about 2021). This specimen's time point label, per the study, means: baseline before first vaccination. Receptor libraries were prepared by the immunoSEQ multiplex PCR assay. Drawn from immuneACCESS, this table holds only the in-frame rearrangements with V and J called that TCRdb kept. Clones are partly lost; checked studies trace under half to an unresolved V gene and leave the rest unexplained. The sample table holds 64,000 or so clones, of which 84% were seen once. The top ten hold about 7% of the sample. Sequenced material: peripheral blood, taken on day 0 of AZD1222 vaccination. The receptors derive from an adult in good health.

This chain links TRBV19 with TRBJ1-5; D might be TRBD1 (6 bases). Germline V lookup: CDR1 LNHDA, CDR2 SQIVND (reference sequence). V was trimmed by 3 bases and J by 5 bases, leaving 17 bases between them. CDR3 length: 16 residues. As DNA, the CDR3 is TGTGCCAGTAGTATTCGGTGGGGGGCAGGAGATCAGCCCCAGCATTTT. Translating gives CASSIRWGAGDQPQHF.

The rearrangement links TRBV5-1 to TRBJ1-2; a possible D gene is TRBD1 (6 bases). The CDR3 has 13 residues. The V and J ends lost 1 base and 8 bases respectively, with 12 bases between them. Germline assignment: CDR1 SGHRS and CDR2 YFSETQ. The CDR3: CASSLKQGDGYTF. DNA of the CDR3: TGCGCCAGCAGCTTGAAACAGGGCGACGGCTACACCTTC.

This clone appeared once. The chain combines TRBV6-5 with TRBJ1-1; 7 bases match TRBD1. The ends lost 2 bases at V and 6 bases at J; junction bases unmatched: 6. Germline assignment: CDR1 MNHEY and CDR2 SVGAGI. This CDR3 region has 14 residues. The CDR3 bases are TGTGCCAGCAGTTACGCCGACAGGGTAGCTGAAGCTTTCTTT. As protein: CASSYADRVAEAFF.

The CDR3 here is CATPGQGINGYTF. CDR3 nucleotide sequence: TGTGCCACCCCAGGTCAGGGAATAAATGGCTACACCTTC. The chain combines TRBV30 with TRBJ1-2, with D possibly matching TRBD1 (5 bases). The CDR3 extends over 13 amino acids. V lost 8 bases to trimming and J lost 6 bases, with 19 bases between them. Germline-derived CDR1 and CDR2 are GTSNPN and SVGIG (reference sequence). Full variable domain (remainder filled in from reference TRBV30 and TRBJ1-2): SQTIHQWPATLVQPVGSPLSLECTVEGTSNPNLYWYRQAAGRGLQLLFYSVGIGQISSEVPQNLSASRPQDRQFILSSKKLLLSDSGFYLCATPGQGINGYTFGSGTRLTVV.